This T cell receptor beta chain derives from a study of human T cells and chemical hapten exposure. In its sample, this clonotype was seen many times. TCRdb re-called the RACE reads with MiXCR, one entry per CDR3 protein. In the table there are some 42,000 distinct CDR3 sequences, approximately 9% of which are singletons. The CDR3 has 15 amino acids. Losses at the gene ends were 4 bases for V and 5 bases for J; bases not matched to a gene: 10. Germline V gives CDR1 SGHRS, CDR2 YFSETQ. Stated time point: patch test 2, 6 weeks after DPC sensitization. As to treatment: therapeutic diphenylcyclopropenone sensitization with weekly scalp DPC. Sample donors consisted of patients with alopecia, aged 18 to 70 years, who were suitable for DPC. The starting material, unfractionated whole blood, was used for total RNA extraction.

The origin of this receptor is a woman aged 40 to 50 with alopecia areata. Some clones in this sample may be carry-over from other donors' samples. The chain has TRBV5-1 and TRBJ1-1, with TRBD1 identical over 8 bases. The sample consisted of whole blood, taken in connection with sensitization to the hapten diphenylcyclopropenone (DPC). In DNA form, the CDR3 reads TGCGCCAGCAGCGCCACAGGGGGGTCCCGAACTGAAGCTTTCTTT. Amino acid sequence: CASSATGGSRTEAFF.